Listed below are T cell receptor beta chains from one sample, sequenced in a study of tumor-infiltrating lymphocytes in primary liver carcinoma. One entry per CDR3 protein, called by TCRdb with MiXCR from the multiplex PCR reads. The sample consists of approximately 53,000 distinct CDR3 sequences, around 77% of them appearing once. Sequencing input: liver tumor tissue from sampling region 5. These receptors all come from a middle-aged man with primary liver carcinoma and hepatitis B virus infection. CDR3s include the opening cysteine and the closing phenylalanine or tryptophan. D genes are given only for firm matches. Expanded clones are given a class, and other clones once, few, many or no size at all.

TRBV6-1	TRBJ2-7	.	.	CASNEARPAVQYF	TGCGCCAGCAATGAAGCGCGGCCAGCGGTCCAGTACTTC
TRBV11-2	TRBJ2-5	.	.	CASSPNSIQATARETQYF	TGTGCCAGCAGCCCTAACTCAATCCAGGCTACTGCGCGGGAGACCCAGTACTTC
TRBV11-1	TRBJ2-3	.	.	CVSSSGGSSVGARTDTQYF	TGTGTCAGCAGCTCTGGGGGAAGCTCTGTTGGGGCACGCACAGATACGCAGTATTTT
TRBV5-6	TRBJ2-1	.	TRBD1	CASGYRGRAYNEQFF	TGTGCCAGCGGCTATAGGGGGCGGGCCTACAATGAGCAGTTCTTC
TRBV11-1	TRBJ2-4	.	.	CVSSLVGTANIHYF	TGTGTCAGCAGCTTAGTGGGGACCGCAAACATTCATTACTTC
TRBV11-2	TRBJ2-7	.	.	CASSSNRNSYERHF	TGTGCTAGCAGCTCTAACAGGAACTCCTACGAGCGGCACTTC
TRBV7-8	TRBJ2-3	.	TRBD2	CASSYGLANDTDTQYF	TGTGCAAGCAGCTACGGACTAGCGAACGACACAGATACGCAGTATTTT
TRBV2	TRBJ2-7	many	.	CASSVDVYEQYF	TGTGCCAGCAGTGTGGACGTCTACGAGCAGTACTTC
TRBV5-1	TRBJ2-1	.	.	CASSLREGNIGGAYNEQFF	TGCGCCAGCAGCTTGCGAGAAGGGAATATCGGAGGGGCCTACAATGAGCAGTTCTTC
TRBV11-1	TRBJ1-2	.	.	CASSPGHLYGYTF	TGTGCCAGCAGCCCGGGACACCTCTATGGCTACACCTTC
TRBV2	TRBJ2-5	.	TRBD1	CASRRDSQETQHF	TGTGCCAGCAGGAGGGACAGCCAAGAGACCCAGCACTTC
TRBV25-1	TRBJ1-2	many	.	CASSEIGNGYTF	TGTGCCAGCAGTGAAATCGGGAATGGCTACACCTTC
TRBV30	TRBJ2-7	.	.	CAWSPAGTCEQYF	TGTGCCTGGAGCCCAGCCGGGACTTGCGAGCAGTACTTC
TRBV11-2	TRBJ1-2	.	.	CASNLGRRSYGYTF	TGTGCCAGCAACTTAGGTCGGCGGAGCTATGGCTACACCTTC
TRBV6-1	TRBJ2-6	once	.	CASSFETNGIDVLTF	TGTGCCAGCAGTTTTGAGACTAACGGGATCGACGTCCTGACTTTC
TRBV11-2	TRBJ2-7	.	.	CGSSPNRNSYEQYF	TGTGGTAGCAGCCCTAACAGGAACTCCTACGAGCAGTACTTC
TRBV11-1	TRBJ2-4	.	TRBD2	CASSFPGTSGTKDTQYF	TGTGCCAGTAGCTTTCCCGGGACTAGTGGGACCAAAGATACTCAGTACTTC
TRBV28	TRBJ1-2	many	.	CASSLMTGIGYTF	TGTGCCAGCAGCCTTATGACAGGCATCGGCTACACCTTC
TRBV6-1	TRBJ2-7	.	TRBD1	CVSSTDRSPILHEQYF	TGTGTCAGCAGTACGGACAGGTCACCAATTCTACACGAGCAGTACTTC
TRBV29-1	TRBJ2-2	many	TRBD2	CSVEGGTGELFF	TGCAGCGTTGAGGGGGGGACCGGGGAGCTGTTTTTT
TRBV28	TRBJ2-7	.	.	CASGRGSGRHYGQYF	TGTGCCAGCGGACGGGGTAGCGGCCGCCACTACGGGCAGTACTTC
TRBV5-1	TRBJ2-7	.	.	CASSLIGVSYEQYF	TGCGCCAGCAGCTTGATCGGTGTCTCCTACGAGCAGTACTTC
TRBV29-1	TRBJ2-1	.	TRBD2	CSVEGKRGLDSEQFF	TGCAGCGTTGAAGGGAAGCGGGGGCTTGACAGCGAGCAGTTCTTC
TRBV5-1	TRBJ2-3	many	TRBD2	CASSLAGGSADTQYF	TGCGCCAGCAGCTTGGCTGGCGGGAGCGCAGATACGCAGTATTTT
TRBV5-1	TRBJ2-7	medium-sized	.	CASSSAGTGPYEQYF	TGCGCCAGCAGCTCCGCCGGGACTGGACCCTACGAGCAGTACTTC
TRBV29-1	TRBJ2-7	.	.	CSVAPWGGNYEHYF	TGCAGCGTTGCCCCTTGGGGGGGCAACTACGAGCATTACTTC
TRBV6-2/TRBV6-3	TRBJ2-7	medium-sized	.	CASTSSVYEQYF	TGTGCCAGCACCTCTAGTGTCTACGAGCAGTACTTC
TRBV13	TRBJ1-1	.	.	CASSFESGTEAIF	TGTGCCAGCAGCTTTGAATCAGGAACTGAAGCTATCTTT
TRBV6-1	TRBJ2-3	.	.	CASGPSTDTQYF	TGTGCCAGCGGGCCCAGCACAGATACGCAATATTTT
TRBV12-3/TRBV12-4	TRBJ2-5	few	TRBD2	CASCVGLAGVEAQYF	TGTGCCAGCTGTGTCGGGCTAGCGGGAGTAGAGGCCCAGTACTTC
TRBV11-2	TRBJ2-7	once	.	CASILEPNGNWVEQYF	TGTGCCAGCATCTTAGAACCTAACGGGAACTGGGTCGAGCAGTACTTC
TRBV5-1	TRBJ1-1	.	.	CASNSVALGMNTEAFF	TGCGCCAGCAATAGTGTCGCACTGGGGATGAACACTGAAGCTTTCTTT
TRBV5-5	TRBJ1-2	few	.	CASSLDLWCYTF	TGTGCCAGCAGCTTGGACCTCTGGTGCTACACCTTC
TRBV6-1	TRBJ2-7	.	TRBD1	CSSSTDRPPILREQYF	TGTTCCAGCAGTACGGACAGGCCACCAATTCTACGCGAGCAGTACTTC
TRBV5-4	TRBJ2-5	medium-sized	TRBD1	CASSAAGGQETQYF	TGTGCCAGCAGCGCGGCAGGGGGTCAAGAGACCCAGTACTTC
TRBV5-1	TRBJ2-3	.	TRBD1	CASSWTGEGTDMQYF	TGCGCCAGCAGCTGGACAGGCGAGGGCACAGATATGCAGTATTTT
TRBV7-3	TRBJ2-1	.	TRBD1	CANSLGTGSVNEQFF	TGTGCCAACAGCCTAGGGACAGGGAGTGTGAATGAGCAGTTCTTC
TRBV4-1	TRBJ2-1	few	.	CASSAGQQSF	TGCGCCAGCAGTGCGGGACAGCAGTCCTTC
TRBV4-3	TRBJ2-1	.	TRBD2	CASSQVHQREPYNEQFF	TGCGCCAGCAGCCAAGTACATCAGCGGGAACCCTACAATGAGCAGTTCTTC
TRBV11-2	TRBJ2-3	few	TRBD2	CACSLRLAGSTDTQYF	TGTGCCTGCAGCTTAAGACTAGCGGGAAGCACGGATACGCAGTATTTT
TRBV28	TRBJ2-6	.	.	CASSRGETVLSGANALTF	TGTGCCAGCAGCAGGGGTGAGACCGTCCTCTCTGGGGCCAACGCCCTGACTTTC
TRBV29-1	TRBJ2-1	.	TRBD2	CSVGIAGRFYNEKFF	TGCAGCGTTGGAATAGCGGGACGGTTCTACAACGAGAAGTTCTTC
TRBV11-2	TRBJ1-2	few	.	CASSLGRRSYGYTF	TGTGCCAGCAGCTTAGGTCGGCGGAGCTATGGCTACACCTTC
TRBV11-2	TRBJ2-7	.	.	CAGISNRNSYKQYF	TGTGCCGGCATCTCTAACAGGAACTCCTACAAGCAGTACTTC
TRBV20-1	TRBJ2-1	few	TRBD1	CSASAPGQSNF	TGCAGTGCTAGTGCCCCGGGACAGTCGAATTTC
TRBV5-6	TRBJ2-7	.	.	CASSFWMGKEQYF	TGTGCCAGCAGCTTCTGGATGGGGAAAGAGCAGTACTTC
TRBV19	TRBJ1-2	.	TRBD1	CASSNPGTGGRSYTF	TGTGCCAGTAGCAACCCTGGGACAGGGGGCAGGAGCTACACCTTC
TRBV11-2	TRBJ2-7	once	TRBD1	CASSLRWTGDNEQYF	TGTGCTAGCAGCCTACGATGGACAGGGGATAACGAGCAGTACTTC
TRBV6-1	TRBJ1-4	few	.	CASSMTGTTEKLFF	TGTGCCAGCAGTATGACAGGCACTACTGAAAAACTGTTTTTT
TRBV11-3	TRBJ1-5	.	.	CVSSLDLGVAQSQHF	TGTGTCAGCAGCTTAGATCTGGGGGTGGCTCAGTCCCAGCATTTC
TRBV12-3/TRBV12-4	TRBJ2-1	.	TRBD2	CASLGLGFNEQFF	TGTGCCAGTCTTGGACTAGGGTTCAATGAGCAGTTCTTC
TRBV12-3/TRBV12-4	TRBJ1-1	.	.	CANSEQGVRASF	TGTGCCAACAGTGAACAGGGTGTGCGGGCTTCCTTT
TRBV11-3	TRBJ1-1	.	.	CAGSTGLNTETPF	TGTGCCGGCAGCACAGGTTTGAACACTGAAACTCCCTTT
TRBV29-1	TRBJ2-5	.	.	CNVEVPQQYTQYF	TGCAACGTTGAAGTCCCCCAACAATATACCCAGTACTTC
TRBV7-9	TRBJ2-3	once	.	CASNPRLHTQYF	TGTGCCAGCAACCCCCGACTACATACGCAGTATTTT
TRBV11-1	TRBJ2-7	.	.	CAGSLRVRASLGEQYF	TGTGCCGGCAGTCTGCGCGTCAGGGCGTCCCTGGGGGAGCAGTATTTC
TRBV14	TRBJ2-1	.	TRBD2	CASSAVAGLVNNEQFF	TGTGCCAGTAGCGCCGTAGCGGGATTGGTAAACAATGAGCAGTTCTTC
TRBV7-8	TRBJ1-1	.	.	CASSLRGGNTETFF	TGTGCCAGCAGCCTGCGGGGTGGGAACACTGAAACTTTCTTT
TRBV7-9	TRBJ2-3	.	TRBD2	CASSLVTSGRTVDTRYF	TGTGCCAGCAGCTTAGTAACTAGCGGGAGGACCGTAGATACGCGGTATTTT